These 13 T cell receptor beta chains came from one sample sequenced in a study of CD8+CD57+ T cells in acquired aplastic anemia. An expansion of CD8+CD57+ cells by flow cytometry had been shown in patients chosen for sequencing. The TCR beta profiling, which covered VDJ combination and CDR3 sequence, was carried out using genomic DNA as the template. TCRdb re-analysed the reads in MiXCR, keeping a single row per CDR3 protein. Of about 240,000 distinct CDR3 sequences listed, approximately 50% were seen once; the top ten hold less than 9%. Sample: sorted CD4+, CD8+, or CD8+CD57+ T cells (not recorded which) from PBMCs. The receptors originated from a human donor with aplastic anemia.

In its sample, this clonotype was seen many times. The chain links TRBV29-1 to TRBJ1-2; D is uncertain. Germline CDR1 SQVTM, CDR2 ANQGSEA. Trimming left V 7 bases short and J 0 bases short, with 15 bases between. This CDR3 is 14 amino acids long. CDR3 sequence reads: CSAVVSNPNYGYTF. The CDR3 DNA reads TGCAGCGCCGTAGTAAGCAATCCTAACTATGGCTACACCTTC.

A few counts support this clonotype. One end of the junction does not line up with germline, which may come from a read error. This chain uses TRBV15 with TRBJ2-5; TRBD2 might be the D (7 bases). Germline V gene data show CDR1 as LNHNV and CDR2 as YYDKDF (reference sequence). CDR3 length equals 15 residues. The CDR3 loop is CASSKRTGGAETQYF. CDR3 sequence (DNA): TGTGCCTCCAGTAAACGGACGGGGGGCGCGGAGACCCAGTACTTC.

The CDR3 sequence is CASSHPRREAFF. DNA for the CDR3: TGTGCCAGCAGCCACCCAAGAAGAGAAGCTTTCTTT. The chain combines TRBV6-2 or TRBV6-3 with TRBJ1-1; D not resolved. Trimming removed 6 bases from V and 8 bases from J, with 13 bases in between. This CDR3 is built from 12 residues. CDR1 MNHEY and CDR2 SVGEGT come from the germline V gene.

The chain employs TRBV6-1 and TRBJ1-1; 10 bases are shared with TRBD1. V was pared by 2 bases and J by 4 bases, with 4 bases of the junction left unmatched. This CDR3 contains 15 residues. Germline CDR1 MNHNS, CDR2 SASEGT. DNA for the CDR3: TGTGCCAGCAGTGAATTGGGACAGGGGATCACTGAAGCTTTCTTT. The encoded protein is CASSELGQGITEAFF.

The rearrangement links TRBV5-1 to TRBJ1-6; D may be TRBD1 (6 bases). Germline assignment: CDR1 SGHRS and CDR2 YFSETQ. The CDR3 is 18 residues long. V was pared by 4 bases and J by 2 bases, with 19 bases between. The CDR3 region has the DNA TGCGCCAGCAGCCTCCCCATAGGGGGGAATCCCTATAATTCACCCCTCCACTTT. Translating gives CASSLPIGGNPYNSPLHF.

The chain has TRBV24-1 and TRBJ1-2; 8 bases are shared with TRBD1. The V gene end was trimmed by 8 bases and the J gene end by 6 bases; junction bases not matched to a gene: 7. The CDR3 runs 13 residues. Germline V gives CDR1 KGHDR, CDR2 SFDVKD. The CDR3 bases are TGTGCCACCAACCGGGACAGGAGGCATGGCTACACCTTC. Its protein product is CATNRDRRHGYTF.

Points on this clonotype: A much larger clone is a single base away; this may be a read error. J is TRBJ1-5 and V is TRBV6-1; 9 positions agree with TRBD1. Germline V lookup: CDR1 MNHNS, CDR2 SASEGT. The CDR3 sequence is 11 residues long. V lost 11 bases, J lost 13 bases, and 9 bases stayed unmatched. The CDR3 region is CAVTGGTGQHF. The CDR3 DNA is TGTGCCGTTACCGGGGGGACAGGGCAGCATTTT.

The genes are TRBV27 and TRBJ2-7; possible D gene TRBD2, 5 bases. This CDR3 comprises 15 residues. Germline assignment: CDR1 MNHEY and CDR2 SMNVEV (reference sequence). The V gene lost 2 bases and the J gene lost 0 bases, with 11 bases spanning the gap. The DNA of the CDR3 is TGTGCCAGCAGTTTACGGGGATTTAGCTCCTACGAGCAGTACTTC. Translation gives CASSLRGFSSYEQYF.

This clonotype was picked up a small number of times. V and J are TRBV6-1 and TRBJ2-2; 7 nucleotides match TRBD2. The CDR3 covers 15 residues. CDR1 and CDR2 (germline): MNHNS, SASEGT. V shed 5 bases, J shed 8 bases, and the junction held 11 bases outside the gene matches. For the CDR3, the DNA is TGTGCCAGCAGTTCCCTAGCGGAGGGGCCGGGGGAGCTGTTTTTT. Its translation is CASSSLAEGPGELFF.

The chain combines TRBV27 with TRBJ1-5, with D unclear. CDR1 MNHEY and CDR2 SMNVEV come from the germline V gene (reference sequence). This CDR3 is 12 amino acids long. V lost 5 bases and J lost 7, with 9 bases in between. In DNA form, the CDR3 reads TGTGCCAGCAGTCTCATAGGCCAGCCCCAGCATTTT. This sequence encodes CASSLIGQPQHF.

Ten or more counts support this clonotype. The chain links TRBV20-1 to TRBJ2-1; the match to TRBD2 covers 13 bases. The CDR3 length is 17 residues. CDR1 and CDR2 (germline): DFQATT, SNEGSKA (reference sequence). After removal of 0 bases from V and 5 bases from J, the junction contained 7 bases not matched to a gene. DNA for the CDR3: TGCAGTGCTAGAGATCTAGAGACTAGCGGGAGGAACAATGAGCAGTTCTTC. Its translation: CSARDLETSGRNNEQFF.

This clonotype was counted between two and nine times. This chain links TRBV5-1 with TRBJ2-2; 12 bases align to TRBD2. V was clipped by 4 bases and J by 1 base; unmatched bases: 17. The CDR3 sequence is 21 residues long. Germline CDR1 is SGHRS and CDR2 is YFSETQ. The CDR3 protein is CASSIYPGLAGPEKNTGELFF. In DNA form, the CDR3 reads TGCGCCAGCAGCATCTACCCGGGACTAGCGGGTCCCGAAAAGAACACCGGGGAGCTGTTTTTT.

This clonotype appeared many times. The chain employs TRBV20-1 and TRBJ2-5; TRBD2 matches at 11 bases. The germline V gene has CDR1 DFQATT and CDR2 SNEGSKA (reference sequence). The V and J ends lost 3 bases and 2 bases, in that order; junction bases with no gene match: 11. This CDR3 is 17 amino acids long. CDR3 sequence (DNA): TGCAGTGCTAGGGCCCCGACTAGCGGGGCAATACAAGAGACCCAGTACTTC. It specifies CSARAPTSGAIQETQYF.